The 15 T cell receptor beta chains reported below all come from one sample, sequenced in a study of T cells in Graves' hyperthyroidism and ophthalmopathy. Researchers amplified the TCR beta CDR3 regions from RNA transcripts. First-round RT-PCR with HTBI primers amplified the TCR CDR3 region. TCRdb re-called the multiplex PCR reads with MiXCR, one entry per CDR3 protein. The sample comprises about 300,000 distinct CDR3 sequences, roughly a fifth of which are singletons, and just under 40% rests with the top ten. Sequenced: blood. Receptors originate from a man aged 50 to 60 with Graves' ophthalmopathy.

The table lists this clonotype with many counts. The gene calls are TRBV10-1 and TRBJ2-1; D may be TRBD2 (5 bases). This CDR3 is 15 amino acids long. V was pared by 4 bases and J by 6 bases, with 16 bases between. From germline, CDR1 is WNHNN and CDR2 SYGVQD (reference sequence). This CDR3 is CASSGKAVPLNEQFF. The CDR3, as DNA: TGCGCCAGCAGTGGTAAAGCGGTACCTCTCAATGAGCAGTTCTTC.

V gene TRBV20-1 combines with J gene TRBJ2-3, with unresolved D. The CDR3 sequence is 15 residues long. Trimming removed 3 bases at V and 3 bases at J, with 16 bases between. In germline, CDR1 is DFQATT, CDR2 SNEGSKA (reference sequence). This chain's CDR3 is CSASPQSGATDTQYF. CDR3 coding DNA: TGCAGTGCTAGCCCGCAGAGTGGAGCGACAGATACGCAGTATTTT.

This clonotype was recorded at least ten times. The chain recombines TRBV20-1 with TRBJ2-1, with D possibly being TRBD2 (6 bases). Germline V gene data show CDR1 as DFQATT and CDR2 as SNEGSKA (reference sequence). V was trimmed by 6 bases and J by 10 bases, leaving 13 bases between them. The CDR3 has 11 amino acids. CDR3 sequence: CSATTSSEQFF. CDR3 nucleotide sequence: TGCAGTGCCACTACTAGCAGCGAGCAGTTCTTC.

The rearrangement links TRBV15 to TRBJ1-1; D is unresolved. The V end was cut by 3 bases, the J end by 8 bases, with 10 bases between. Looked up from germline, CDR1 is LNHNV and CDR2 is YYDKDF (reference sequence). The CDR3 is 12 amino acids. The CDR3: CATSSSGIEAFF. CDR3 nucleotide sequence: TGTGCCACCAGCAGCTCCGGAATAGAAGCTTTCTTT.

The genes are TRBV14 and TRBJ2-3; 10 positions agree with TRBD2. Germline V gene sequence: CDR1 SGHDN, CDR2 FVKESK. V shed 0 bases and J 6 bases; nucleotides not matched to a gene: 6. There are 16 residues in the CDR3. CDR3 in amino acids: CASSQDGGLASDTQYF. CDR3 bases: TGTGCCAGCAGCCAAGACGGGGGACTAGCGTCTGATACGCAGTATTTT.

A few counts support this clonotype. The chain links TRBV2 to TRBJ1-5; D is unclear. Looked up from germline, CDR1 is SNHLY and CDR2 is FYNNEI. This CDR3 spans 15 amino acids. V shed 0 bases and J shed 8 bases, with 14 bases lying between them. CDR3: CASSEATTFSEPQHF. CDR3 nucleotides: TGTGCCAGCAGTGAAGCTACGACATTTTCGGAGCCCCAGCATTTT. Variable domain in full (rest from reference TRBV2 and TRBJ1-5): EPEVTQTPSHQVTQMGQEVILRCVPISNHLYFYWYRQILGQKVEFLVSFYNNEISEKSEIFDDQFSVERPDGSNFTLKIRSTKLEDSAMYFCASSEATTFSEPQHFGDGTRLSIL.

In its sample, this clonotype was seen many times. The chain employs TRBV3-1 and TRBJ1-5; D remains ambiguous. CDR3 length equals 14 residues. From germline, CDR1 is LGHDT and CDR2 YNNKEL (reference sequence). Between the trimmed V and J ends, which lost 4 bases and 2 bases, there was a span of 9 bases. The CDR3 loop reads CASSLLAGNQPQHF. As DNA, the CDR3 is TGTGCCAGCAGCCTTTTGGCTGGCAATCAGCCCCAGCATTTT.

This chain uses TRBV10-3 with TRBJ2-7, with D unresolved. The CDR3 extends over 11 amino acids. CDR1 ENHRY and CDR2 SYGVKD come from the germline V gene. Trimming shortened V by 4 bases and J by 5 bases, and 6 bases separated the two germline ends. Here the CDR3 reads CAISVNNEQYF. In DNA, the CDR3 is TGTGCCATCAGTGTTAACAACGAGCAGTACTTC.

This clonotype has only a few counts. The V gene is TRBV10-1, the J gene TRBJ1-1, with D hard to call. This CDR3 has 14 amino acids. Germline V lookup: CDR1 WNHNN, CDR2 SYGVQD (reference sequence). Deletions cut 0 bases from V and 0 bases from J, with 5 bases between. CDR3 region: CASSESQVNTEAFF. The DNA of the CDR3 is TGCGCCAGCAGTGAGTCCCAGGTGAACACTGAAGCTTTCTTT.

This clonotype has at least ten counts. The chain couples TRBV5-1 to TRBJ2-7; 9 nucleotides match TRBD1. V was clipped by 0 bases and J by 0 bases; unmatched bases: 4. The CDR3 is 16 amino acids. Germline CDR1 and CDR2: SGHRS and YFSETQ. The CDR3 nucleotides read TGCGCCAGCAGCTTGGTAGGGACAGGGCGCTCCTACGAGCAGTACTTC. Its translation: CASSLVGTGRSYEQYF.

This clonotype was recorded many times. The V gene is TRBV24-1, the J gene TRBJ2-5; maybe TRBD1 (6 bases). CDR3 length equals 15 residues. Germline V gives CDR1 KGHDR, CDR2 SFDVKD. The V and J ends lost 4 bases and 5 bases respectively, with 16 bases between them. CDR3 loop: CATSEGTSSLETQYF. The DNA for the CDR3 is TGTGCCACCAGTGAGGGGACATCGTCTCTTGAGACCCAGTACTTC.

The gene calls are TRBV5-6 and TRBJ2-5; the D is unclear. Germline V gene sequence: CDR1 SGHDT, CDR2 YYEEEE. V was shortened by 0 bases and J by 1 base, with 10 bases between the two germline ends. The CDR3 has 15 residues. The CDR3 spells CASSLVLDGQETQYF. The CDR3 coding sequence is TGTGCCAGCAGCTTGGTATTAGACGGCCAAGAGACCCAGTACTTC. The variable domain in full, with the rest retrieved from reference TRBV5-6 and TRBJ2-5, is DAGVTQSPTHLIKTRGQQVTLRCSPKSGHDTVSWYQQALGQGPQFIFQYYEEEERQRGNFPDRFSGHQFPNYSSELNVNALLLGDSALYLCASSLVLDGQETQYFGPGTRLLVL.

This clonotype came up many times. The genes are TRBV2 and TRBJ2-1; 10 nucleotides match TRBD2. The CDR3 totals 16 residues. V lost 6 bases, J lost 2 bases, and 7 bases stayed unmatched. Looked up from germline, CDR1 is SNHLY and CDR2 is FYNNEI. The CDR3 loop is CASRRTSGAAYNEQFF. The CDR3 nucleotides read TGTGCCAGCAGGCGGACTAGCGGAGCTGCCTACAATGAGCAGTTCTTC.

In this sample, this clonotype turned up many times. This sequence joins TRBV28 and TRBJ1-1; D is ambiguous. In germline, CDR1 is MDHEN, CDR2 SYDVKM. The CDR3 has 15 amino acids. V was pared by 2 bases and J by 3 bases, with 13 bases between. The CDR3 sequence: CASSLRLPAYTEAFF. CDR3 bases: TGTGCCAGCAGTTTAAGGCTCCCGGCGTACACTGAAGCTTTCTTT.

This clonotype occurred a few times. The chain recombines TRBV19 with TRBJ2-1, with D uncertain. This CDR3 is 13 amino acids long. V was cut by 0 bases and J by 5 bases, with 5 bases left in between. Germline-derived CDR1 and CDR2 are LNHDA and SQIVND (reference sequence). The CDR3 DNA follows: TGTGCCAGTAGTATAGAAGGACACAATGAGCAGTTCTTC. It translates to CASSIEGHNEQFF.